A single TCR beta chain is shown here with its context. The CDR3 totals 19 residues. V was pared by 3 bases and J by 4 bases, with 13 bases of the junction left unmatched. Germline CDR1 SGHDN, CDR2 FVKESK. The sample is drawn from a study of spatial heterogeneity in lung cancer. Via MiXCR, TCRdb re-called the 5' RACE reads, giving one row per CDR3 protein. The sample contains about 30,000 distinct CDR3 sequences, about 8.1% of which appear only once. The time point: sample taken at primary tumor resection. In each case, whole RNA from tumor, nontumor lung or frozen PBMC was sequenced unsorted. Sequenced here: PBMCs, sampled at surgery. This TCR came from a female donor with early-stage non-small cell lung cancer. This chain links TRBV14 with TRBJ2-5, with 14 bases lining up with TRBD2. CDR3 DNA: TGTGCCAGCAGCCAGGGACTAGCGGGAGTCTGGTTGGTTGGAGAGACCCAGTACTTC. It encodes CASSQGLAGVWLVGETQYF.